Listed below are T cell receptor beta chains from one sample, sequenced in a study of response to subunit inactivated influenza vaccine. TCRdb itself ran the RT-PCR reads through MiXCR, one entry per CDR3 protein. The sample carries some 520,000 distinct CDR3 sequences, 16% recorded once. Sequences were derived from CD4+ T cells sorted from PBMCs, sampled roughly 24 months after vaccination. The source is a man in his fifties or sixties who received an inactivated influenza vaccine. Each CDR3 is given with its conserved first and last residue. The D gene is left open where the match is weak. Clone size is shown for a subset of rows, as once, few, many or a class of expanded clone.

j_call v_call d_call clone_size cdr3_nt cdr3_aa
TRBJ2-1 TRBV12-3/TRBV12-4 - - TGTGCCAGCAGTTTAGCGGGATGGGGGAATGAGCAGTTCTTC CASSLAGWGNEQFF
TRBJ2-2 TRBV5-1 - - TGCGCCAGCACCCCTTACGGGACACTGAACACCGGGGAGCTGTTTTTT CASTPYGTLNTGELFF
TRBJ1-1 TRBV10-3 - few TGTGCCATCACCGGGGGCGACACTGAAGCTTTCTTT CAITGGDTEAFF
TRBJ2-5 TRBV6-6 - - TGTGCCAGCAGTTATCGGACCTCCTGGGAGACCCAGTACTTC CASSYRTSWETQYF
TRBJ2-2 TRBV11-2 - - TGTGCCAGCAGTCCTAACGCCGGGGCCGCAAGCACCGGGGAGCTGTTTTTT CASSPNAGAASTGELFF
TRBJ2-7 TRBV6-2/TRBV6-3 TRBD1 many TGTGCCAGCAGTGACCCGGGACAGGGGGCTGGTGAGCAGTACTTC CASSDPGQGAGEQYF
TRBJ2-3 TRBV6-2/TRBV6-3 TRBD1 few TGTGCCAGCAGCAAACCCAGGGGACAGGGGAGAGATACGCAGTATTTT CASSKPRGQGRDTQYF
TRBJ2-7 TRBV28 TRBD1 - TGTGCCAGCAGTCTCCCAGTGGGGGACAGGGGCGTCTACGAGCAGTACTTC CASSLPVGDRGVYEQYF
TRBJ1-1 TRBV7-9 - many TGTGCCAGCAGCGAGGGAGTTATGAACACTGAAGCTTTCTTT CASSEGVMNTEAFF
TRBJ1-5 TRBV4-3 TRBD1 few TGCGCCAGCAGCCAAGAATTTATGGAGGGGGCTAATCAGCCCCAGCATTTT CASSQEFMEGANQPQHF
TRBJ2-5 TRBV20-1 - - TGCAGTGCTTGGTATGGACCTCAAGAGACCCAGTACTTC CSAWYGPQETQYF
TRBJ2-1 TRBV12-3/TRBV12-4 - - TGTGCCAGCAGTTTGGCGGGGGCCCCCTACAATGAGCAGTTCTTC CASSLAGAPYNEQFF
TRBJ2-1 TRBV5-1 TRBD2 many TGCGCCAGCAGCTTGGCCAGGACTAGCAGTGGGAGGGAGCAGTTCTTC CASSLARTSSGREQFF
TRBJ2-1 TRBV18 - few TGTGCCAGCTCACCACCGGGGCGCAGCTCCTACAATGAGCAGTTCTTC CASSPPGRSSYNEQFF